These 28 T cell receptor beta chains were all obtained from the same sample, sequenced in a study of cytomegalovirus exposure and HLA in healthy donors (dated by TCRdb to between 2016 and 2019). Receptor libraries were prepared by the immunoSEQ multiplex PCR assay. The multiplex PCR relied on a mix of 60 forward primers for TCR Vbeta segments and 13 reverse primers for TCR Jbeta segments. This is the immuneACCESS table as TCRdb keeps it, with only in-frame sequences that have V and J called. A part of the clones is gone; compared with another copy, unresolved V genes explain less than half, and the rest is unexplained. The sample includes 200,000 to 250,000 clones, with 60% to 80% observed a single time. The top ten clonotypes cover approximately 3.8% of the sample. The sequencing input was PBMCs. These TCRs come from a male donor in good health and CMV-seronegative.

This clone was recorded a few times. This chain links TRBV14 with TRBJ2-7, with D possibly matching TRBD1 (5 bases). The CDR3 spans 13 residues. The germline V gene encodes CDR1 SGHDN and CDR2 FVKESK. V shed 4 bases and J shed 3 bases, with 10 bases lying between them. This CDR3 reads CASSLHQGYEQYF. The CDR3 DNA follows: TGTGCCAGCAGCCTTCACCAGGGCTACGAGCAGTACTTC.

The V gene is TRBV4-1, the J gene TRBJ2-5, with 8 bases matching TRBD2. The DNA end is a closer match to TRBJ2-7, so the J assignment may be wrong. Germline assignment: CDR1 MGHRA and CDR2 YSYEKL. The CDR3 sequence is 15 residues long. The CDR3 spells CASSQEASGYYEQYF. CDR3 sequence (DNA): TGCGCCAGCAGCCAAGAGGCTAGCGGGTACTACGAGCAGTACTTC.

As to this clone: The junction does not match germline at one end; this may be a read error. The CDR3 here is CASSLGRNTGELFF. CDR3 in DNA: TGTGCTAGCAGCTTGGGCCGAAACACCGGGGAGCTGTTTTTT. The chain carries TRBV7-7 and TRBJ2-2; D is ambiguous. The CDR3 runs 14 residues. In germline, CDR1 is SSHAT, CDR2 FNYEAQ (reference sequence).

Regarding this clone: One junction end does not reproduce the germline sequence, and a read error may be involved. Distinct nucleotide sequences in the sample also encode this CDR3. The chain is built from TRBV4-1 and TRBJ1-4; D is unresolved. This CDR3 has 15 residues. Germline CDR1 is MGHRA and CDR2 is YSYEKL. The DNA of the CDR3 is TGCGCCAGCAGCCGCCGGGAAGCAACTAATGAAAAACTGTTCTTT. Translation gives CASSRREATNEKLFF.

Note on this clone: Other nucleotide sequences from this sample produce the same CDR3. This rearrangement joins TRBV2 to TRBJ2-7, with 7 nucleotides matching TRBD2. Germline CDR1 SNHLY, CDR2 FYNNEI. V gave up 4 bases and J gave up 1 base; unmatched junction bases: 1. The CDR3 runs to 13 residues. The DNA of the CDR3 is TGTGCCAGCAGTGGCGGGAGTTCCTACGAGCAGTACTTC. It yields the protein CASSGGSSYEQYF.

The chain joins TRBV27 to TRBJ2-3, with D unresolved. The CDR3 totals 15 residues. V was shortened by 2 bases and J by 3 bases, with 12 bases between the two germline ends. CDR1 and CDR2 from the germline V gene are MNHEY and SMNVEV (reference sequence). CDR3 amino acids: CASSLAPAETDTQYF. The CDR3 DNA reads TGTGCCAGCAGTTTAGCGCCCGCGGAGACAGATACGCAGTATTTT.

V gene TRBV7-8 combines with J gene TRBJ2-4; 7 bases fit TRBD2. Germline assignment: CDR1 SGHVS and CDR2 FQNEAQ. The junction had 19 bases not matched to a gene; V was cut back by 2 bases and J by 6 bases. The CDR3 has 19 amino acids. The CDR3 DNA reads as TGTGCCAGCAGCTTAAGTCAGATTGGGGAGGGAGGGCTGGGAAACATTCAGTACTTC. Protein product: CASSLSQIGEGGLGNIQYF.

The chain joins TRBV2 to TRBJ2-1; TRBD1 matches 8 bases. Germline V gene sequence: CDR1 SNHLY, CDR2 FYNNEI. This CDR3 has 15 amino acids. V gave up 6 bases and J gave up 1 base; unmatched junction bases: 5. CDR3 nucleotide sequence: TGTGCCAGCAGAGCCGACAGGGGTTCCTACAATGAGCAGTTCTTC. As protein: CASRADRGSYNEQFF.

V usage is TRBV9 and J usage is TRBJ2-5; TRBD2 matches at 12 bases. J was trimmed by 3 bases and V by 0 bases; bases with no gene match: 3. There are 16 residues in the CDR3. Germline V lookup: CDR1 SGDLS, CDR2 YYNGEE. CDR3 bases: TGTGCCAGCAGCGTAGGACTAGCGGGAGTGGAAGAGACCCAGTACTTC. Residues: CASSVGLAGVEETQYF.

In its sample, this clone was seen a few times. V is TRBV29-1 and J is TRBJ2-1; 9 bases agree with TRBD2. The CDR3 runs to 14 residues. J lost 4 bases, V lost 0 bases, and 1 base had no gene match. Germline V CDR1 and CDR2: SQVTM, ANQGSEA. CDR3 in amino acids: CSVEEGLAYNEQFF. Here the CDR3 DNA reads TGCAGCGTTGAAGAGGGACTAGCATACAATGAGCAGTTCTTC.

V is TRBV29-1 and J is TRBJ2-2; D unresolved. The CDR3 has 11 amino acids. Trimming pared 7 bases from V and 9 bases from J, leaving 12 bases between. In germline, CDR1 is SQVTM, CDR2 ANQGSEA. DNA of the CDR3: TGCAGCGCCTACCTTAGCTGGGAGCTGTTTTTT. As protein: CSAYLSWELFF.

The J gene is TRBJ1-4, the V gene TRBV19; 7 bases line up with TRBD1. Trimming removed 5 bases from V and 7 bases from J; junction bases left unmatched: 7. From germline, CDR1 is LNHDA and CDR2 SQIVND (reference sequence). The CDR3 spans 14 residues. The CDR3 reads CASSARQGAEKLFF. The CDR3 nucleotides read TGTGCCAGTAGTGCCCGACAGGGTGCTGAAAAACTGTTTTTT.

The V gene is TRBV19, the J gene TRBJ2-2; 9 bases align to TRBD1. The V segment lost 5 bases and the J segment 4 bases; nucleotides outside the gene matches: 2. CDR1 is LNHDA and CDR2 is SQIVND in the germline V gene (reference sequence). The CDR3 is made up of 14 amino acids. The CDR3 DNA reads TGTGCCAGTAGTGACAGGGGGGTCACCGGGGAGCTGTTTTTT. This encodes CASSDRGVTGELFF.

The rearrangement uses TRBV10-3 and TRBJ1-4; D possibly corresponds to TRBD1 (5 bases). This CDR3 contains 15 residues. The V gene's germline CDR1 is ENHRY and CDR2 SYGVKD. Trimming stripped 4 bases from V and 0 bases from J, with 9 bases between. CDR3 nucleotides: TGTGCCATCAGTGTCTCAGGGTCAACTAATGAAAAACTGTTTTTT. Translating gives CAISVSGSTNEKLFF.

This chain uses TRBV29-1 with TRBJ2-7; 11 bases agree with TRBD2. J was trimmed by 3 bases and V by 6 bases; bases with no gene match: 10. Germline CDR1 SQVTM, CDR2 ANQGSEA. The CDR3 has 15 amino acids. Here the CDR3 DNA reads TGCAGCGTCCAAACCGGGACTAGCGGAGGCTACGAGCAGTACTTC. It yields the protein CSVQTGTSGGYEQYF.

The J gene is TRBJ2-1, the V gene TRBV4-2; tentative D call: TRBD1 (6 bases). The V gene's germline CDR1 is LGHNA and CDR2 YNFKEQ. Trimming left V 2 bases short and J 8 bases short, with 19 bases between. The CDR3 runs to 16 residues. CDR3 bases: TGTGCCAGCAGCCAATCAGCCACGGACCACAGGGATGAGCAGTTCTTC. Amino acid sequence: CASSQSATDHRDEQFF.

The chain uses TRBV4-1 and TRBJ2-5; 11 nucleotides line up with TRBD1. This CDR3 region has 15 residues. Germline V lookup: CDR1 MGHRA, CDR2 YSYEKL. V shed 0 bases, J shed 11 bases, and the junction held 8 bases outside the gene matches. DNA of the CDR3: TGCGCCAGCAGCCAAGACCCCGGACAGGGGGCTAAACAGTACTTC. It encodes CASSQDPGQGAKQYF.

The CDR3 loop is CASRNSGANVLTF. The CDR3 DNA sequence: TGTGCCAGCAGAAACTCTGGGGCCAACGTCCTGACTTTC. V usage is TRBV19 and J usage is TRBJ2-6; D unresolved. CDR1 and CDR2 (germline): LNHDA, SQIVND (reference sequence). This CDR3 contains 13 residues. Trimming shortened V by 9 bases and J by 0 bases, and 6 bases separated the two germline ends.

The V gene is TRBV7-8, the J gene TRBJ1-5; no reliable D call. The CDR3 extends over 14 amino acids. Per germline, CDR1 SGHVS and CDR2 FQNEAQ. V was trimmed by 7 bases and J by 0 bases, leaving 10 bases between them. The CDR3 here is CASTQRDSNQPQHF. Written as DNA, the CDR3 is TGTGCCAGCACTCAGCGAGATAGCAATCAGCCCCAGCATTTT.

The V and J genes are TRBV4-1 and TRBJ2-1; D possibly corresponds to TRBD2 (6 bases). Looked up from germline, CDR1 is MGHRA and CDR2 is YSYEKL. The CDR3 sequence is 19 residues long. Trimming cost V 0 bases and J 0 bases, with 18 bases left between them. The CDR3 DNA sequence: TGCGCCAGCAGCCAAGATTACGGGACTTCAAGGAGCTCCTACAATGAGCAGTTCTTC. Protein product: CASSQDYGTSRSSYNEQFF.

Written as DNA, the CDR3 is TGCGCCAGCAGTAATACAGGGGCAGCTGGGGCCAACGTCCTGACTTTC. Amino acids: CASSNTGAAGANVLTF. The J gene is TRBJ2-6, the V gene TRBV10-2; TRBD1 agrees at 7 bases. The germline V gene encodes CDR1 WSHSY and CDR2 SAAADI. The CDR3 length is 16 residues. Trimming took 5 bases from V and 2 from J; bases not matched to a gene: 6.

CDR3 sequence (DNA): TGTGCCAGCAGCTTCAAGACAGGGGTGGATACGCAGTATTTT. It yields the protein CASSFKTGVDTQYF. The chain is built from TRBV7-3 and TRBJ2-3; 8 nucleotides align to TRBD1. Germline V gene lookup returns CDR1 SGHTA and CDR2 FQGTGA. Losses at the gene ends were 3 bases for V and 6 bases for J; bases not matched to a gene: 5. CDR3 length equals 14 residues.

V is TRBV7-9 and J is TRBJ2-1, with 9 bases that match TRBD2. This CDR3 region has 12 residues. CDR1 is SEHNR, CDR2 FQNEAQ, per germline (reference sequence). Unmatched junction bases numbered 3, after V lost 6 bases and J lost 9 bases. In nucleotides, the CDR3 is TGTGCCAGCAGTTCTAGCGGGACTGAGCAGTTCTTC. It encodes CASSSSGTEQFF.

The genes are TRBV27 and TRBJ2-7; 10 bases map to TRBD1. J gave up 6 bases and V 1 base, and 6 bases lay outside the gene matches. The CDR3 length is 15 residues. CDR1 is MNHEY and CDR2 is SMNVEV in the germline V gene (reference sequence). The CDR3 spells CASSLWGTGAGEQYF. The CDR3 DNA follows: TGTGCCAGCAGTTTATGGGGGACAGGGGCCGGCGAGCAGTACTTC.

The chain couples TRBV5-1 to TRBJ2-7, with 10 bases aligning to TRBD2. Trimming removed 4 bases from V and 2 bases from J; junction bases left unmatched: 3. CDR3 size: 14 residues. CDR1 SGHRS and CDR2 YFSETQ come from the germline V gene. Written as DNA, the CDR3 is TGCGCCAGCAGCGGAGCGGGAGGGCCCTACGAGCAGTACTTC. Protein: CASSGAGGPYEQYF.

This clone was observed a handful of times. The chain employs TRBV4-1 and TRBJ2-7, with D maybe TRBD1 (5 bases). CDR3 size: 15 residues. Germline values: CDR1 MGHRA, CDR2 YSYEKL. V was trimmed by 4 bases and J by 3 bases, leaving 16 bases between them. CDR3 region: CASSPDPRQHYEQYF. The CDR3 DNA is TGCGCCAGCAGCCCCGACCCTAGACAGCACTACGAGCAGTACTTC.

The chain employs TRBV7-6 and TRBJ2-7; D is possibly TRBD1 (6 bases). The V end lost 5 bases, the J end lost 0 bases, and 17 bases lay between the germline ends. The CDR3 extends over 16 amino acids. Germline values: CDR1 SGHVS, CDR2 FNYEAQ. CDR3 sequence reads: CASSANGQLSSYEQYF. DNA of the CDR3: TGTGCCAGCAGCGCGAACGGACAGTTGAGCTCCTACGAGCAGTACTTC.

The gene calls are TRBV5-1 and TRBJ2-7, with TRBD2 matching over 11 bases. The CDR3 sequence is 15 residues long. J lost 4 bases, V lost 0 bases, and 3 bases had no gene match. Germline V gene sequence: CDR1 SGHRS, CDR2 YFSETQ. The CDR3 is CASSLGTSGLYEQYF. CDR3 DNA sequence: TGCGCCAGCAGCTTGGGGACTAGCGGGTTATACGAGCAGTACTTC.